This passage covers 13 T cell receptor beta chains from one sample sequenced in a study of long-term antiretroviral therapy in people with HIV. Sequencing relied on immunoSEQ assay v3.0, run at survey level. This table comes from immunoSEQ multiplex PCR, and its TCRdb copy is limited to in-frame clones, with some not included. Of 15,000 or so clones in the sample, over 75% were seen once. Sequencing used unsorted PBMCs, obtained 0.7 years before starting antiretroviral therapy. These receptors all come from a man aged 45-65 years with HIV.

In its sample, this clone was seen once. The CDR3 reads CSVRGDWGYTF. The DNA for the CDR3 is TGCAGCGTCAGAGGTGATTGGGGCTACACCTTC. J is TRBJ1-2 and V is TRBV29-1; D gene ambiguous. The CDR3 extends over 11 amino acids. The V gene lost 6 bases and the J gene lost 8 bases, with 13 bases spanning the gap. From germline, CDR1 is SQVTM and CDR2 ANQGSEA. Full variable domain (rest looked up from reference TRBV29-1 and TRBJ1-2): SAVISQKPSRDICQRGTSLTIQCQVDSQVTMMFWYRQQPGQSLTLIATANQGSEATYESGFVIDKFPISRPNLTFSTLTVSNMSPEDSSIYLCSVRGDWGYTFGSGTRLTVV.

The rearrangement links TRBV7-2 to TRBJ2-3; D remains unclear. Germline V gives CDR1 SGHTA, CDR2 FQGNSA. V lost 1 base to trimming and J lost 6 bases, with 8 bases between them. The CDR3 spans 13 residues. This chain's CDR3 is CASSLVHSDTQYF. The CDR3 coding sequence is TGTGCCAGCAGCTTAGTACATTCCGATACGCAGTATTTT.

The chain uses TRBV18 and TRBJ2-7; TRBD1 aligns across 10 bases. Trimming took 4 bases from V and 4 from J; bases not matched to a gene: 7. This CDR3 is built from 15 residues. Germline-derived CDR1 and CDR2 are KGHSH and LQKENI. CDR3 sequence reads: CASSLYRDRGYEQYF. The CDR3 region has the DNA TGTGCCAGCTCACTATACCGGGACAGGGGTTACGAGCAGTACTTC.

The DNA for the CDR3 is TGTGCCAGCAGCTTAGCGTGGAGAAACGAGCAGTACTTC. Translation gives CASSLAWRNEQYF. V gene TRBV7-6 combines with J gene TRBJ2-7; no clear D gene. The CDR3 runs to 13 residues. Trimming shortened V by 0 bases and J by 5 bases, and 8 bases separated the two germline ends. Germline CDR1 reads SGHVS; CDR2 reads FNYEAQ.

The chain recombines TRBV5-1 with TRBJ1-6, with a tentative D call TRBD1 (5 bases). Germline V gives CDR1 SGHRS, CDR2 YFSETQ. The V and J ends lost 5 bases and 5 bases respectively, with 8 bases between them. This CDR3 is built from 13 residues. CDR3 coding DNA: TGCGCCAGCAGAGGGGTTAATAATTCACCCCTCCACTTT. Its protein product is CASRGVNNSPLHF.

The chain carries TRBV9 and TRBJ2-5, with TRBD1 identical over 7 bases. Trimming cost V 4 bases and J 7 bases; bases outside gene matches: 10. This CDR3 has 14 residues. From germline, CDR1 is SGDLS and CDR2 YYNGEE. CDR3 sequence: CASSPRQGYGTQYF. The CDR3 DNA sequence: TGTGCCAGCAGCCCACGACAGGGATATGGGACCCAGTACTTC.

The rearrangement joins TRBV5-1 to TRBJ2-2, with D possibly TRBD2 on 6 matching bases. Trimming removed 7 bases at V and 4 bases at J, with 23 bases between. The CDR3 sequence is 17 residues long. Per germline, CDR1 SGHRS and CDR2 YFSETQ. DNA for the CDR3: TGCGCCAGCGCAACCGATATCGCGGGATGGAGCACCGGGGAGCTGTTTTTT. It encodes CASATDIAGWSTGELFF.

This clone was detected only a few times. This chain uses TRBV2 with TRBJ2-7; 9 bases match TRBD2. Trimming removed 10 bases from V and 0 bases from J; junction bases left unmatched: 7. This CDR3 comprises 14 residues. CDR1 and CDR2 (germline): SNHLY, FYNNEI. The CDR3 DNA is TGTGCCACCAGGACTAGCGCGAGCTCCTACGAGCAGTACTTC. Translated, it gives CATRTSASSYEQYF.

The V call is TRBV11-2, the J call TRBJ1-4; maybe TRBD1 (5 bases). This CDR3 is 16 amino acids long. Germline-derived CDR1 and CDR2 are SGHAT and FQNNGV. The ends were cut back, 2 bases at V and 4 bases at J, with 14 bases in the middle. Written as DNA, the CDR3 is TGTGCCAGCAGCTTATACCCCGGGGGGGTTAATGAAAAACTGTTTTTT. Translation gives CASSLYPGGVNEKLFF. The full variable domain, rest sourced from reference TRBV11-2 and TRBJ1-4, is EAGVAQSPRYKIIEKRQSVAFWCNPISGHATLYWYQQILGQGPKLLIQFQNNGVVDDSQLPKDRFSAERLKGVDSTLKIQPAKLEDSAVYLCASSLYPGGVNEKLFFGSGTQLSVL.

The CDR3 is CASSWTTGLLGETQYF. CDR3 DNA sequence: TGTGCCAGCAGCTGGACCACGGGACTGCTGGGGGAGACCCAGTACTTC. The chain is built from TRBV5-8 and TRBJ2-5; the D gene is possibly TRBD2 (6 bases). This CDR3 has 16 residues. Germline CDR1 SGHTS, CDR2 YDEGEE. Trimming pared 3 bases from V and 5 bases from J, leaving 20 bases between.

CDR3 nucleotides: TGTGCCAGCAGCTTAAACTTAGCGGGAAGCTACGAGCAGTACTTC. Translated, it gives CASSLNLAGSYEQYF. V gene TRBV7-6 combines with J gene TRBJ2-7; 8 bases are shared with TRBD2. The CDR3 runs 15 residues. The trim removed 2 bases at V and 3 bases at J, leaving 6 bases unmatched. Per the germline V gene, CDR1 is SGHVS and CDR2 is FNYEAQ. Together with reference TRBV7-6 and TRBJ2-7, the CDR3 gives the full variable domain: GAGVSQSPRYKVTKRGQDVALRCDPISGHVSLYWYRQALGQGPEFLTYFNYEAQQDKSGLPNDRFSAERPEGSISTLTIQRTEQRDSAMYRCASSLNLAGSYEQYFGPGTRLTVT.

V and J are TRBV7-9 and TRBJ2-6; no firm D call. Germline CDR1 reads SEHNR; CDR2 reads FQNEAQ (reference sequence). The CDR3 spans 13 residues. V shed 7 bases and J shed 3 bases, with 7 bases lying between them. The CDR3 nucleotides read TGTGCCAGCACCCCACTTGGGGCCAACGTCCTGACTTTC. Amino acids: CASTPLGANVLTF. Looking up the rest from reference TRBV7-9 and TRBJ2-6 gives the full variable domain: DTGVSQNPRHKITKRGQNVTFRCDPISEHNRLYWYRQTLGQGPEFLTYFQNEAQLEKSRLLSDRFSAERPKGSFSTLEIQRTEQGDSAMYLCASTPLGANVLTFGAGSRLTVL.

The chain is built from TRBV7-8 and TRBJ2-2; 13 nucleotides line up with TRBD2. J lost 6 bases, V lost 5 bases, and 6 bases had no gene match. The CDR3 runs to 16 residues. Germline V CDR1 and CDR2: SGHVS, FQNEAQ. CDR3 residues: CASSPLAGGWAGELFF. In DNA form, the CDR3 reads TGTGCCAGCAGCCCACTAGCGGGGGGGTGGGCCGGGGAGCTGTTTTTT.